These 29 T cell receptor beta chains were all obtained from the same sample, sequenced in a study of blood T cell repertoires in COVID-19. Sequenced by immunoSEQ multiplex PCR; TCRdb stores in-frame clones only, minus some. This sample carries around 320,000 clones, roughly 88% of them seen once, and the ten largest clones take about 7%. The specimen sequenced was peripheral blood. The receptors were sampled from a woman aged 25 to 39 who had recovered from COVID-19.

CDR3 loop: CASSQGGHYGYTF. CDR3 nucleotide sequence: TGTGCCAGCAGTCAGGGGGGCCACTATGGCTACACCTTC. The chain couples TRBV28 to TRBJ1-2; 7 nucleotides line up with TRBD1. Germline V CDR1 and CDR2: MDHEN, SYDVKM. The V gene end was trimmed by 5 bases and the J gene end by 3 bases; junction bases not matched to a gene: 3. The CDR3 spans 13 residues.

There are a few counts of this clone. The rearrangement joins TRBV7-9 to TRBJ1-2; the match to TRBD1 covers 8 bases. The CDR3 length is 15 residues. From germline, CDR1 is SEHNR and CDR2 FQNEAQ (reference sequence). V shed 5 bases and J 5 bases; nucleotides not matched to a gene: 10. CDR3 region: CASSADRAGPYGYTF. The DNA of the CDR3 is TGTGCCAGCAGCGCGGACAGGGCAGGACCTTATGGCTACACCTTC.

This chain joins TRBV13 and TRBJ2-5; 7 bases line up with TRBD2. The CDR3 runs 14 residues. CDR1 is PRHDT and CDR2 is FYEKMQ in the germline V gene (reference sequence). V lost 1 base, J lost 6 bases, and 5 bases stayed unmatched. The CDR3 DNA is TGTGCCAGCAGCTTAGTGACGGGGGGACAGACCCAGTACTTC. Encoded protein: CASSLVTGGQTQYF.

This sequence joins TRBV28 and TRBJ2-5; D not certain. V was clipped by 5 bases and J by 0 bases, with 7 bases between them. This CDR3 is 13 amino acids long. The germline V gene has CDR1 MDHEN and CDR2 SYDVKM. CDR3 nucleotides: TGTGCCAGCAGTCCCCCCTACCAAGAGACCCAGTACTTC. This translates into CASSPPYQETQYF.

V and J are TRBV30 and TRBJ2-7; D perhaps matches TRBD2 (6 bases). Trimming cost V 5 bases and J 5 bases, with 10 bases left between them. The CDR3 is made up of 11 amino acids. The V gene's germline CDR1 is GTSNPN and CDR2 SVGIG (reference sequence). CDR3 in amino acids: CAWGRGNEQYF. For the CDR3, the DNA is TGTGCCTGGGGGCGGGGAAACGAGCAGTACTTC.

This sequence joins TRBV5-1 and TRBJ1-1, with no clear D. Germline V gene sequence: CDR1 SGHRS, CDR2 YFSETQ. The V end was cut by 0 bases, the J end by 0 bases, with 12 bases between. The CDR3 spans 16 residues. CDR3 residues: CASSLAAGNLNTEAFF. The CDR3 region has the DNA TGCGCCAGCAGCTTGGCTGCCGGGAACCTGAACACTGAAGCTTTCTTT.

This rearrangement joins TRBV4-1 to TRBJ2-1; D gene ambiguous. Trimming took off 1 base at V and 0 bases at J, with 16 bases between the two ends. Per the germline V gene, CDR1 is MGHRA and CDR2 is YSYEKL. CDR3 length: 18 amino acids. CDR3 sequence: CASSQGILRKSSYNEQFF. The CDR3 DNA reads TGCGCCAGCAGCCAAGGGATTTTGCGGAAAAGCTCCTACAATGAGCAGTTCTTC.

The V gene is TRBV18, the J gene TRBJ1-1; D is possibly TRBD1 (6 bases). The V gene lost 0 bases and the J gene lost 8 bases, with 7 bases spanning the gap. The CDR3 spans 12 residues. CDR1 KGHSH and CDR2 LQKENI come from the germline V gene. CDR3 DNA: TGTGCCAGCTCACCACCGGACAGAGAAGCTTTCTTT. It encodes CASSPPDREAFF.

Only one count was recorded for this clone. The chain recombines TRBV7-9 with TRBJ2-5; 16 bases line up with TRBD2. This CDR3 is 18 amino acids long. Germline V gene data show CDR1 as SEHNR and CDR2 as FQNEAQ (reference sequence). The ends lost 6 bases at V and 2 bases at J; junction bases unmatched: 9. This CDR3 reads CASRPGLAGGFGQETQYF. CDR3 nucleotides: TGTGCCAGCAGACCGGGACTAGCGGGGGGGTTCGGACAAGAGACCCAGTACTTC.

The CDR3 loop is CASSSSGAGANVLTF. As DNA, the CDR3 is TGTGCCAGCAGCTCCTCAGGGGCTGGGGCCAACGTCCTGACTTTC. V and J are TRBV7-2 and TRBJ2-6; possible D gene TRBD1, 6 bases. V was cut by 4 bases and J by 2 bases, with 9 bases left in between. The CDR3 runs 15 residues. Germline CDR1 reads SGHTA; CDR2 reads FQGNSA.

V is TRBV12-1 and J is TRBJ2-2; the table assigns TRBD2, which was not confirmed against the DNA. TRBV12-1 is described as a pseudogene. The CDR3 loop spans 14 amino acids. The CDR3 reads CASSLGGGTGELFF. The CDR3 DNA follows: TGTGCCAGCAGCTTAGGCGGGGGGACCGGGGAGCTGTTTTTT.

This sequence joins TRBV2 and TRBJ2-7; 7 positions agree with TRBD1. There are 12 residues in the CDR3. Germline loops: CDR1 SNHLY, CDR2 FYNNEI. CDR3: CASRTGTYEQYF. As DNA, the CDR3 is TGTGCTAGCCGGACAGGTACCTACGAGCAGTACTTC.

V is TRBV24-1 and J is TRBJ2-1; 9 bases line up with TRBD1. The CDR3 sequence is 13 residues long. Trimming at V came to 7 bases and at J to 7 bases, leaving 4 bases not matched to a gene. Germline CDR1 reads KGHDR; CDR2 reads SFDVKD. CDR3 sequence (DNA): TGTGCCACCAGACGGACAGGGGATAATGAGCAGTTCTTC. The encoded protein is CATRRTGDNEQFF.

The CDR3 coding sequence is TGTGCCAGCAGCTGGGGACAGACCTACGAGCAGTACTTC. It specifies CASSWGQTYEQYF. V gene TRBV2 combines with J gene TRBJ2-7; TRBD1 agrees at 7 bases. This CDR3 comprises 13 residues. J gave up 2 bases and V 6 bases, and 4 bases lay outside the gene matches. Germline assignment: CDR1 SNHLY and CDR2 FYNNEI.

The chain carries TRBV5-6 and TRBJ2-1; possible D gene TRBD1, 6 bases. Germline V CDR1 and CDR2: SGHDT, YYEEEE. This CDR3 has 14 amino acids. Trimming took 4 bases from V and 4 from J, leaving 12 bases between them. The CDR3 sequence is CASSKRQVYNEQFF. The CDR3 DNA reads TGTGCCAGCAGCAAGAGACAGGTTTACAATGAGCAGTTCTTC.

This chain links TRBV28 with TRBJ1-5; D is perhaps TRBD1 (5 bases). V was trimmed by 4 bases and J by 2 bases, leaving 18 bases between them. This CDR3 has 17 residues. CDR1 and CDR2 from the germline V gene are MDHEN and SYDVKM. CDR3: CASSSPRGNYGNQPQHF. In nucleotides, the CDR3 is TGTGCCAGCAGTTCCCCCCGGGGGAATTATGGCAATCAGCCCCAGCATTTT.

The chain employs TRBV5-6 and TRBJ2-1; D perhaps matches TRBD1 (6 bases). The CDR3 loop spans 16 amino acids. V shed 1 base and J shed 4 bases, with 15 bases lying between them. The germline V gene encodes CDR1 SGHDT and CDR2 YYEEEE. The CDR3 DNA reads as TGTGCCAGCAGCTTGCCATCGGGTCAGGGGTACAATGAGCAGTTCTTC. This codes for CASSLPSGQGYNEQFF.

The rearrangement joins TRBV15 to TRBJ2-3; 8 bases are shared with TRBD2. The CDR3 loop spans 14 amino acids. V was pared by 7 bases and J by 1 base, with 4 bases of the junction left unmatched. CDR1 is LNHNV, CDR2 YYDKDF, per germline (reference sequence). The CDR3 coding sequence is TGTGCCACCAAAAACGGGGGGGGCACAGATACGCAGTATTTT. This encodes CATKNGGGTDTQYF.

The rearrangement joins TRBV5-5 to TRBJ2-6; the match to TRBD1 covers 7 bases. V lost 4 bases to trimming and J lost 0 bases; unmatched junction nucleotides: 4. Germline CDR1 reads SGHKS; CDR2 reads YYEKEE (reference sequence). The length of the CDR3 is 16 residues. As DNA, the CDR3 is TGTGCCAGCAGCCCGGGACAGAGCTCTGGGGCCAACGTCCTGACTTTC. Translated, it gives CASSPGQSSGANVLTF.

The chain is built from TRBV6-5 and TRBJ1-4; D uncertain. Germline V gene data show CDR1 as MNHEY and CDR2 as SVGAGI. CDR3 length: 14 residues. Trimming took off 2 bases at V and 5 bases at J, with 9 bases between the two ends. This CDR3 is CASSYGGVNEKLFF. The CDR3 coding sequence is TGTGCCAGCAGTTACGGCGGGGTGAATGAAAAACTGTTTTTT.

V is TRBV30 and J is TRBJ1-1; TRBD1 matches 8 bases. The germline CDR1 and CDR2 sequences are GTSNPN and SVGIG (reference sequence). This CDR3 is 14 amino acids long. Unmatched junction bases numbered 3, after V lost 2 bases and J lost 1 base. The DNA of the CDR3 is TGTGCCTGGAGTAGGGGACAGGCGAACACTGAAGCTTTCTTT. This translates into CAWSRGQANTEAFF.

V is TRBV6-1 and J is TRBJ2-7; TRBD1 aligns across 8 bases. The CDR3 length is 14 residues. Germline V lookup: CDR1 MNHNS, CDR2 SASEGT. V was clipped by 3 bases and J by 2 bases; unmatched bases: 3. The chain's CDR3 is CASSDQGATYEQYF. The CDR3 region has the DNA TGTGCCAGCAGTGACCAGGGGGCGACCTACGAGCAGTACTTC.

The J gene is TRBJ1-6, the V gene TRBV7-2, with TRBD1 identical over 9 bases. The germline V gene encodes CDR1 SGHTA and CDR2 FQGNSA. With 6 bases clipped from V and 9 bases from J, the junction kept 9 bases outside the gene matches. The CDR3 contains 15 residues. CDR3 residues: CASRRGQGNGSPLHF. In DNA form, the CDR3 reads TGTGCCAGCAGACGGGGACAGGGAAATGGTTCACCCCTCCACTTT.

The rearrangement links TRBV6-6 to TRBJ1-5; 8 nucleotides match TRBD1. After removal of 11 bases from V and 2 bases from J, the junction contained 11 bases not matched to a gene. Germline CDR1 and CDR2: MNHNY and SVGAGI (reference sequence). This CDR3 region has 15 residues. The CDR3 bases are TGTGCCTGCACAGGGGGTACGATTGGCAATCAGCCCCAGCATTTT. As protein: CACTGGTIGNQPQHF.

The gene calls are TRBV19 and TRBJ2-7; 10 bases are a match to TRBD1. The CDR3 covers 14 residues. Germline loops: CDR1 LNHDA, CDR2 SQIVND (reference sequence). With V trimmed by 5 bases and J by 6 bases, 7 bases remained unmatched. The CDR3 coding sequence is TGTGCCAGTAGTCTCCCGGGACAGGGGACCGAGCAGTACTTC. Its protein is CASSLPGQGTEQYF.

The rearrangement uses TRBV9 and TRBJ2-3, with 7 bases lining up with TRBD1. This CDR3 spans 14 amino acids. Trimming cost V 7 bases and J 5 bases; bases outside gene matches: 10. Germline V lookup: CDR1 SGDLS, CDR2 YYNGEE. The CDR3 region has the DNA TGTGCCAGCGGGGACATGACAGGGCAAGATACGCAGTATTTT. Its protein is CASGDMTGQDTQYF.

The chain is built from TRBV29-1 and TRBJ1-1; 8 bases are a match to TRBD1. The V and J ends lost 0 bases and 1 base, in that order; junction bases with no gene match: 7. CDR1 and CDR2 (germline): SQVTM, ANQGSEA. The CDR3 runs 16 residues. The CDR3 DNA is TGCAGCGTTGAAGATCCCGGACAGGGATCGAACACTGAAGCTTTCTTT. This translates into CSVEDPGQGSNTEAFF.

In its sample, this clone was seen many times. This rearrangement joins TRBV19 to TRBJ2-1; maybe TRBD1 (5 bases). Germline loops: CDR1 LNHDA, CDR2 SQIVND (reference sequence). The CDR3 has 15 amino acids. V gave up 6 bases and J gave up 6 bases, with 18 bases separating them. CDR3 amino acids: CASSNLDKEINEQFF. The DNA of the CDR3 is TGTGCCAGTAGCAACCTGGACAAGGAGATCAATGAGCAGTTCTTC.

The V gene is TRBV15, the J gene TRBJ1-4; TRBD1 aligns across 9 bases. This CDR3 has 17 amino acids. CDR1 and CDR2 from the germline V gene are LNHNV and YYDKDF (reference sequence). V lost 1 base to trimming and J lost 8 bases; unmatched junction nucleotides: 11. The CDR3 DNA follows: TGTGCCACCAGCAGAGTTGGGGGACAGGGTCGGGGAGAAAAACTGTTTTTT. Translating it yields CATSRVGGQGRGEKLFF. The full variable domain, its missing parts supplied by reference TRBV15 and TRBJ1-4, is DAMVIQNPRYQVTQFGKPVTLSCSQTLNHNVMYWYQQKSSQAPKLLFHYYDKDFNNEADTPDNFQSRRPNTSFCFLDIRSPGLGDTAMYLCATSRVGGQGRGEKLFFGSGTQLSVL.